These 18 T cell receptor beta chains were sequenced from one sample in a study of OX40 agonist ivuxolimab in advanced cancers. The data were produced by immunoSEQ multiplex PCR, yet TCRdb's version contains in-frame clones alone and is incomplete. The profile shows about 120,000 clones, around 89% of them singletons. The source was CD4+ or CD8+ T cells sorted from blood, collected in a trial of the OX40 agonist ivuxolimab. The source is an adult with an advanced solid tumor such as melanoma, head and neck, liver or kidney cancer.

The CDR3 DNA follows: TGTGCCAGCAGCGTACTGACTAGCGGGAGCTCCTACAATGAGCAGTTCTTC. This sequence encodes CASSVLTSGSSYNEQFF. The chain combines TRBV9 with TRBJ2-1; 12 nucleotides line up with TRBD2. The CDR3 consists of 17 residues. Germline V gives CDR1 SGDLS, CDR2 YYNGEE. The V gene end was trimmed by 1 base and the J gene end by 0 bases; junction bases not matched to a gene: 2.

This clone was seen just once. This sequence joins TRBV7-3 and TRBJ2-6, with D perhaps being TRBD1 or TRBD2 (6 bases each). Germline V gives CDR1 SGHTA, CDR2 FQGTGA. The CDR3 totals 16 residues. Trimming stripped 6 bases from V and 4 bases from J, with 16 bases between. In nucleotides, the CDR3 is TGTGCCAGCAGTCTCAGCGGAGGGACAGGGGCCAACGTCCTGACTTTC. Protein product: CASSLSGGTGANVLTF. Full variable domain (outside the CDR3, taken from reference TRBV7-3 and TRBJ2-6): GAGVSQTPSNKVTEKGKYVELRCDPISGHTALYWYRQSLGQGPEFLIYFQGTGAADDSGLPNDRFFAVRPEGSVSTLKIQRTERGDSAVYLCASSLSGGTGANVLTFGAGSRLTVL.

This chain links TRBV30 with TRBJ2-7; D not certain. This CDR3 region has 13 residues. V was cut by 3 bases and J by 2 bases, with 11 bases left in between. The germline V gene encodes CDR1 GTSNPN and CDR2 SVGIG (reference sequence). CDR3 sequence reads: CAWRSGNPYEQYF. The DNA of the CDR3 is TGTGCCTGGAGGTCAGGCAACCCCTACGAGCAGTACTTC.

The CDR3 DNA follows: TGTGCCAGCAGCGCAAGCGCAGGGGGTCCGACCGGGGAGCTGTTTTTT. Translated, it gives CASSASAGGPTGELFF. The V call is TRBV7-2, the J call TRBJ2-2; 7 nucleotides line up with TRBD1. With 5 bases clipped from V and 5 bases from J, the junction kept 11 bases outside the gene matches. Germline V CDR1 and CDR2: SGHTA, FQGNSA. This CDR3 comprises 16 residues.

The V gene is TRBV27, the J gene TRBJ1-2; D gene unclear. Deletions cut 0 bases from V and 8 bases from J, with 13 bases between. CDR1 and CDR2 from the germline V gene are MNHEY and SMNVEV (reference sequence). The CDR3 sequence is 14 residues long. CDR3: CASSLSVGEVGYTF. DNA for the CDR3: TGTGCCAGCAGTTTATCGGTTGGGGAGGTGGGCTACACCTTC.

The chain joins TRBV13 to TRBJ2-1, with a tentative D call TRBD2 (5 bases). Germline V gene data show CDR1 as PRHDT and CDR2 as FYEKMQ (reference sequence). The CDR3 has 15 residues. The ends were cut back, 3 bases at V and 8 bases at J, with 17 bases in the middle. The CDR3: CASSFTVPGRDEQFF. In DNA form, the CDR3 reads TGTGCCAGCAGCTTTACGGTACCGGGAAGGGATGAGCAGTTCTTC.

This chain connects TRBV7-6 to TRBJ2-5; 8 bases fit TRBD1. With V trimmed by 5 bases and J by 5 bases, 25 bases remained unmatched. The CDR3 contains 20 residues. From germline, CDR1 is SGHVS and CDR2 FNYEAQ. CDR3 loop: CASSRAADLTPGQVRETQYF. The CDR3 DNA follows: TGTGCCAGCAGCCGTGCCGCTGACCTTACCCCGGGACAGGTTCGCGAGACCCAGTACTTC.

This chain links TRBV4-3 with TRBJ1-2; D call uncertain. Trimming removed 0 bases from V and 5 bases from J, with 4 bases in between. There are 12 residues in the CDR3. Per germline, CDR1 LGHNA and CDR2 YSLEER. CDR3: CASSQEGYGYTF. In DNA form, the CDR3 reads TGCGCCAGCAGCCAAGAAGGGTATGGCTACACCTTC.

V is TRBV4-2 and J is TRBJ1-1; tentative D call: TRBD1 (5 bases). There are 14 residues in the CDR3. V shed 7 bases and J shed 3 bases, with 15 bases lying between them. Germline loops: CDR1 LGHNA, CDR2 YNFKEQ. The CDR3 is CASTGGRRDTEAFF. In nucleotides, the CDR3 is TGTGCCAGCACGGGGGGGAGAAGAGACACTGAAGCTTTCTTT.

The J gene is TRBJ1-4, the V gene TRBV4-1; D is unresolved. Germline CDR1 is MGHRA and CDR2 is YSYEKL. The CDR3 length is 14 residues. Trimming removed 2 bases from V and 8 bases from J, with 12 bases in between. The CDR3 loop reads CASSQKVDREKLFF. CDR3 nucleotide sequence: TGCGCCAGCAGCCAAAAGGTGGATAGGGAAAAACTGTTTTTT.

The chain has TRBV14 and TRBJ2-7; D is perhaps TRBD1 (5 bases). The germline gives CDR1 SGHDN, CDR2 FVKESK. V lost 4 bases and J 2 bases, leaving 12 bases between the germline ends. This CDR3 has 14 amino acids. The CDR3 loop reads CASSLSAGTYEQYF. In DNA, the CDR3 is TGTGCCAGCAGCCTCTCAGCAGGGACCTACGAGCAGTACTTC.

This clone was seen a handful of times. The chain combines TRBV9 with TRBJ2-1; TRBD1 aligns across 9 bases. The V segment lost 0 bases and the J segment 6 bases; nucleotides outside the gene matches: 4. CDR3 length: 15 residues. Per germline, CDR1 SGDLS and CDR2 YYNGEE. CDR3 in DNA: TGTGCCAGCAGCGTAGTCGGGACAGGGAGCAATGAGCAGTTCTTC. Translating it yields CASSVVGTGSNEQFF.

V gene TRBV7-2 combines with J gene TRBJ1-4; D possibly corresponds to TRBD1 (5 bases). The ends were cut back, 2 bases at V and 5 bases at J, with 12 bases in the middle. This CDR3 has 15 amino acids. The germline CDR1 and CDR2 sequences are SGHTA and FQGNSA. CDR3 sequence reads: CASSLRPAGNEKLFF. DNA of the CDR3: TGTGCCAGCAGCTTACGCCCGGCAGGGAATGAAAAACTGTTTTTT. Combining the CDR3 with reference TRBV7-2 and TRBJ1-4 gives the whole variable domain GAGVSQSPSNKVTEKGKDVELRCDPISGHTALYWYRQSLGQGLEFLIYFQGNSAPDKSGLPSDRFSAERTGGSVSTLTIQRTQQEDSAVYLCASSLRPAGNEKLFFGSGTQLSVL.

This chain uses TRBV11-2 with TRBJ2-1; D may be TRBD1 (6 bases). The CDR3 is made up of 15 amino acids. Trimming shortened V by 8 bases and J by 2 bases, and 16 bases separated the two germline ends. Germline CDR1 and CDR2: SGHAT and FQNNGV. The CDR3 here is CASSRIRGPYNEQFF. The DNA of the CDR3 is TGTGCCAGCTCGCGAATCAGGGGCCCCTACAATGAGCAGTTCTTC.

The CDR3 region has the DNA TGTGCCAGCAGCGCCCTAGGGGATCGCAATCAGCCCCAGCATTTT. Translating it yields CASSALGDRNQPQHF. The chain links TRBV9 to TRBJ1-5; D possibly corresponds to TRBD1 (5 bases). Germline V gene data show CDR1 as SGDLS and CDR2 as YYNGEE. Trimming took off 3 bases at V and 2 bases at J, with 12 bases between the two ends. CDR3 length: 15 amino acids. Using reference TRBV9 and TRBJ1-5 for the parts outside the CDR3, the full variable domain is DSGVTQTPKHLITATGQRVTLRCSPRSGDLSVYWYQQSLDQGLQFLIQYYNGEERAKGNILERFSAQQFPDLHSELNLSSLELGDSALYFCASSALGDRNQPQHFGDGTRLSIL.

This chain uses TRBV29-1 with TRBJ2-3; maybe TRBD1 (6 bases). The germline V gene encodes CDR1 SQVTM and CDR2 ANQGSEA. V shed 5 bases and J shed 1 base, with 7 bases lying between them. This CDR3 comprises 12 residues. This chain's CDR3 is CSVYRGTDTQYF. The CDR3 DNA follows: TGCAGCGTTTACAGGGGCACAGATACGCAGTATTTT.

V gene TRBV6-6 combines with J gene TRBJ1-6, with D perhaps matching TRBD1 (5 bases). Germline CDR1 reads MNHNY; CDR2 reads SVGAGI (reference sequence). The CDR3 loop spans 13 amino acids. Trimming removed 7 bases at V and 11 bases at J, with 15 bases between. CDR3 bases: TGTGCCAGCATGGGGGACCTGATTGCACCCCTCCACTTT. Its protein product is CASMGDLIAPLHF.

The chain employs TRBV19 and TRBJ1-1; possibly TRBD1 for D (6 bases). There are 12 residues in the CDR3. V shed 5 bases and J shed 3 bases, with 7 bases lying between them. Germline assignment: CDR1 LNHDA and CDR2 SQIVND (reference sequence). The CDR3 DNA is TGTGCCAGTAGTGACAGGTACACTGAAGCTTTCTTT. This translates into CASSDRYTEAFF. Drawing the rest from reference TRBV19 and TRBJ1-1, the complete variable domain is DGGITQSPKYLFRKEGQNVTLSCEQNLNHDAMYWYRQDPGQGLRLIYYSQIVNDFQKGDIAEGYSVSREKKESFPLTVTSAQKNPTAFYLCASSDRYTEAFFGQGTRLTVV.